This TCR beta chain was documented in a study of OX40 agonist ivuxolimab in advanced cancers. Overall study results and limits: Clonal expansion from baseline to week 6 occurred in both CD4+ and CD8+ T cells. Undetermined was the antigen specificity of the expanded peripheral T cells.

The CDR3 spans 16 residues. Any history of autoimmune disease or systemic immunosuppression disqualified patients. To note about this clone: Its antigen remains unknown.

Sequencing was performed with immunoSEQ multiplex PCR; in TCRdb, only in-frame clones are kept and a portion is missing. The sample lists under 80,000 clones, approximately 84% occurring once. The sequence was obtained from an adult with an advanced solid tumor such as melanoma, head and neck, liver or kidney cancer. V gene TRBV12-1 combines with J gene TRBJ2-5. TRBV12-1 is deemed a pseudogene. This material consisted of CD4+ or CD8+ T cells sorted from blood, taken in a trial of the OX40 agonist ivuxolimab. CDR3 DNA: TGTGCCAGCAGCCCCCGGGACGTATCGTACCAAGAGACCCAGTACTTC. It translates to CASSPRDVSYQETQYF.